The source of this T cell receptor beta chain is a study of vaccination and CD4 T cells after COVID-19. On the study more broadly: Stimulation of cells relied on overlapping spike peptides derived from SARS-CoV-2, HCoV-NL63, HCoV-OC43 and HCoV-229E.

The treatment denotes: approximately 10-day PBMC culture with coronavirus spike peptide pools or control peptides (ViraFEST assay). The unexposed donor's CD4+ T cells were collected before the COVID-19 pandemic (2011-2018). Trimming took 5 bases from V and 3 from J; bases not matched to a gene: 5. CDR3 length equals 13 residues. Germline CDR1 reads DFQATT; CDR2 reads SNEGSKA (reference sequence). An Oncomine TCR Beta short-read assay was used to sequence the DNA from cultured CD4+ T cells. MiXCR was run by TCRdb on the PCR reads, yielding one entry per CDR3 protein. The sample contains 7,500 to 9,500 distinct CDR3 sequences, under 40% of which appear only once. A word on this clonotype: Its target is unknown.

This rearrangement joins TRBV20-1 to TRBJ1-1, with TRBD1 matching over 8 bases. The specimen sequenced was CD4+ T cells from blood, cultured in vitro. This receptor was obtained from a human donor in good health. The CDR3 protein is CSAYRGDHTEAFF. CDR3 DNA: TGCAGTGCTTACAGGGGGGATCACACTGAAGCTTTCTTT.